This TCR beta chain was retrieved from a study of a mutant IDH1 vaccine in newly diagnosed glioma. Overall study: Once 4-6 weeks had passed after radiotherapy alone, vaccination started, or it started with temozolomide cycles. Among treated patients, approximately 62% were male and approximately 40% female, and mean age was approximately 40 years.

Time point defined: week 11, during vaccination. Topical imiquimod accompanied each vaccine dose, which consisted of 300 ug of mutant IDH1 20-mer peptide. A single count supports this clone. Its antigen is still unknown. Clones were read by immunoSEQ multiplex PCR, and TCRdb kept only the in-frame ones, dropping some. The sample consists of some 30,000 clones, nearly 90% of them appearing once. This CDR3 is 15 amino acids long. This specimen was PBMCs, taken from a glioma patient whose treatment included an IDH1 peptide vaccine. This chain uses TRBV21-1 with TRBJ1-4. TRBV21-1 is annotated as a pseudogene. This sequence was found in a man between 18 and 29 years old with glioma. The CDR3 region is CASSRGVTTNEKLFF. For the CDR3, the DNA is TGTGCCAGCAGCAGGGGGGTTACAACTAATGAAAAACTGTTTTTT.